This T cell receptor beta chain was documented in a study of prognosis after radiotherapy for stage I lung cancer. Study-wide background: Several patients receiving radiotherapy then developed distant metastases (median approximately 7 months), with fewer than 16 showing no significant progression.

Disease was node-negative on CT and PET/CT in all patients; none had prior chemotherapy, radiotherapy or other malignancies. Peripheral blood, approximately 6 milliliters per draw, was collected at each of two time points. TCR beta CDR3 was amplified from genomic DNA by two-round multiplex PCR. Round one of PCR was performed, and it used primers specific to each TRBV and TRBJ gene. Via MiXCR, TCRdb re-called the multiplex PCR reads, giving one row per CDR3 protein. The repertoire holds about 16,000 distinct CDR3 sequences, with 44% as singletons. About this clonotype: The target antigen is unknown.

Findings and limits, study-wide: Reduced Shannon entropy following stereotactic body radiation therapy was recorded in patients who developed distant metastases.

Per the germline V gene, CDR1 is LGHNT and CDR2 is FRNRAP. The CDR3 covers 12 residues. Between the trimmed V and J ends, which lost 3 bases and 7 bases, there was a span of 7 bases. Sequenced material: PBMCs, taken before or after stereotactic body radiation therapy (not recorded which). The chain joins TRBV12-5 to TRBJ1-5; D gene ambiguous. The TCR comes from a donor aged 50 or older with non-small cell lung cancer. The CDR3 region is CASGFDNQPQHF. For the CDR3, the DNA is TGTGCTAGTGGTTTTGACAACCAGCCCCAGCATTTT.